These T cell receptor beta chains were read from a single sample in a study of tumor T cells in aggressive B-cell lymphoma. Sequenced by immunoSEQ multiplex PCR; TCRdb stores in-frame clones only, minus some. The table includes around 10,000 clones, approximately 91% detected once. What was sequenced was tumor tissue. These receptors were collected from an adult with diffuse large B cell lymphoma. CDR3s include the opening cysteine and the closing phenylalanine or tryptophan. The order of the fields is D gene, clone size, V gene, J gene, CDR3 protein, CDR3 DNA. The D gene is left open where the match is weak. Only some rows state a clone size, as once, few, many or a class for expanded clones.

D gene: .
clone size: once
V gene: TRBV11-3
J gene: TRBJ2-1
CDR3 protein: CASSLVAGYNEQFF
CDR3 DNA: TGTGCCAGCAGCTTAGTGGCGGGCTACAATGAGCAGTTCTTC

D gene: TRBD2
clone size: .
V gene: TRBV5-4
J gene: TRBJ2-2
CDR3 protein: CASSKWDYSNTGELFF
CDR3 DNA: TGTGCCAGCAGCAAATGGGACTATTCGAACACCGGGGAGCTGTTTTTT

D gene: .
clone size: .
V gene: TRBV4-1
J gene: TRBJ1-3
CDR3 protein: CASSQGGRGNTIYF
CDR3 DNA: TGCGCCAGCAGCCAAGGAGGGCGCGGAAACACCATATATTTT

D gene: TRBD1
clone size: .
V gene: TRBV29-1
J gene: TRBJ2-3
CDR3 protein: CSVVFMDRGTDTQYF
CDR3 DNA: TGCAGCGTTGTGTTTATGGACAGGGGGACGGATACGCAGTATTTT

D gene: .
clone size: .
V gene: TRBV7-8
J gene: TRBJ2-7
CDR3 protein: CASSLGPQLSSYEQYF
CDR3 DNA: TGTGCCAGCAGCTTAGGGCCACAGCTCTCCTCCTACGAGCAGTACTTC

D gene: .
clone size: .
V gene: TRBV21-1
J gene: TRBJ2-1
CDR3 protein: CASRETGGNNEQFF
CDR3 DNA: TGTGCCAGCAGGGAGACAGGGGGCAACAATGAGCAGTTCTTC

D gene: TRBD2
clone size: .
V gene: TRBV6-5
J gene: TRBJ2-7
CDR3 protein: CASSLAQSSGRLEQYF
CDR3 DNA: TGTGCCAGCAGTTTAGCGCAGTCTAGCGGGAGGCTCGAGCAGTACTTC

D gene: .
clone size: .
V gene: TRBV5-6
J gene: TRBJ2-5
CDR3 protein: CASSLGTVQETQYF
CDR3 DNA: TGTGCCAGCAGCTTGGGCACAGTCCAAGAGACCCAGTACTTC

D gene: TRBD1
clone size: .
V gene: TRBV6-4
J gene: TRBJ1-6
CDR3 protein: CASSRGQGNSPLHF
CDR3 DNA: TGTGCCAGCAGCCGTGGACAGGGGAATTCACCCCTCCACTTT

D gene: TRBD2
clone size: once
V gene: TRBV9
J gene: TRBJ2-3
CDR3 protein: CASSPWTSGSTDTQYF
CDR3 DNA: TGTGCCAGCAGCCCGTGGACTAGCGGGAGCACAGATACGCAGTATTTT

D gene: TRBD2
clone size: .
V gene: TRBV4-1
J gene: TRBJ2-7
CDR3 protein: CASSQAAGGPPYEQYF
CDR3 DNA: TGCGCCAGCAGCCAAGCCGCGGGGGGACCCCCCTACGAGCAGTACTTC